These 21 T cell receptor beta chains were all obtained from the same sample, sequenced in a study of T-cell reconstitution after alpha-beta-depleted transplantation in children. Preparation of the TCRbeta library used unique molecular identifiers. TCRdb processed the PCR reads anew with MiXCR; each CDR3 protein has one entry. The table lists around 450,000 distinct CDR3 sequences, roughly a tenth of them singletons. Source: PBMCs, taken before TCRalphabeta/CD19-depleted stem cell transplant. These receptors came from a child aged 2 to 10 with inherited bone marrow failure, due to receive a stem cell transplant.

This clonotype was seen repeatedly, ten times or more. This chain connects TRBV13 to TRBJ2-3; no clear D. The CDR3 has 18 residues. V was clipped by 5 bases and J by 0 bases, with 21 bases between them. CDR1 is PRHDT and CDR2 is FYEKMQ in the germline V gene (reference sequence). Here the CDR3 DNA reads TGTGCCAGCAGCCCCATCCGATACAGATCATCTAGCACAGATACGCAGTATTTT. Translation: CASSPIRYRSSSTDTQYF.

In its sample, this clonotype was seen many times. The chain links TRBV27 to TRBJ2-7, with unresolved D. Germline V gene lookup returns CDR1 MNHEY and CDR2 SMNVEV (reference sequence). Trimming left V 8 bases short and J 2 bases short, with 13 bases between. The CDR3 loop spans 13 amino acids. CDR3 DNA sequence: TGTGCCAGCGGGTCCTCGGGTGCCTACGAGCAGTACTTC. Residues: CASGSSGAYEQYF.

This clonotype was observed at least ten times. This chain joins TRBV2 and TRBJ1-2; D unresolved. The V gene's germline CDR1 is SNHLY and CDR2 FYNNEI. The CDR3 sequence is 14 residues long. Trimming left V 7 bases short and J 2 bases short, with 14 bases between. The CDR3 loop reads CASTLESGNYGYTF. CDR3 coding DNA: TGTGCCAGCACCCTCGAGTCGGGAAACTATGGCTACACCTTC.

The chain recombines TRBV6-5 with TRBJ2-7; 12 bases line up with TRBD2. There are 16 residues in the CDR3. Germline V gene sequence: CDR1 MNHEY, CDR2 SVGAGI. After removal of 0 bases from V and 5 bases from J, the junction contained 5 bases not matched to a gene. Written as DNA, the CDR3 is TGTGCCAGCAGTTACTCCCTAGCGGGAGGGCAACACGAGCAGTACTTC. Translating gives CASSYSLAGGQHEQYF.

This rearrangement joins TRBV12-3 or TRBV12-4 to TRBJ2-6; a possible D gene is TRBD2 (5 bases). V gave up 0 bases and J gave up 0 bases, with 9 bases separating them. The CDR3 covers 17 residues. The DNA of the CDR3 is TGTGCCAGCAGTTTAGCGGCCGGAGGCTCTGGGGCCAACGTCCTGACTTTC. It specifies CASSLAAGGSGANVLTF.

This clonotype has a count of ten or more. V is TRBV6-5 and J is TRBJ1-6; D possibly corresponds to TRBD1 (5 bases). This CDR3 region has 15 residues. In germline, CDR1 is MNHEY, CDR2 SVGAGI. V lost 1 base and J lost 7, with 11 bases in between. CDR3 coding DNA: TGTGCCAGCAGTTACTGGCCGCGGGGGAATTCACCCCTCCACTTT. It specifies CASSYWPRGNSPLHF.

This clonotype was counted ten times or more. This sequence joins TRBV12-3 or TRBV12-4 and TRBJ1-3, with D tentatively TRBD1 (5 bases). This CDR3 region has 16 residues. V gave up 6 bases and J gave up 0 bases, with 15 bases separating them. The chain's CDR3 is CASSSGGEGSGNTIYF. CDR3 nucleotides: TGTGCCAGCAGCTCCGGGGGGGAAGGCTCTGGAAACACCATATATTTT.

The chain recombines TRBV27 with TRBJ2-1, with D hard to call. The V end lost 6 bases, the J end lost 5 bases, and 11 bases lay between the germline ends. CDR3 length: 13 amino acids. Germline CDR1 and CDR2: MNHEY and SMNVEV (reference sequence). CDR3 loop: CASRTPVDNEQFF. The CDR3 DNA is TGTGCCAGCAGGACCCCGGTAGACAATGAGCAGTTCTTC.

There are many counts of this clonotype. The CDR3 loop is CATSRDSLSSYSTDTQYF. Here the CDR3 DNA reads TGTGCCACCAGCAGAGACAGCCTCTCTTCCTATAGCACAGATACGCAGTATTTT. This chain joins TRBV15 and TRBJ2-3, with no clear D. Trimming removed 0 bases from V and 0 bases from J, with 16 bases in between. CDR3 size: 18 residues. Germline CDR1 is LNHNV and CDR2 is YYDKDF (reference sequence). Variable domain in full (rest from reference TRBV15 and TRBJ2-3): DAMVIQNPRYQVTQFGKPVTLSCSQTLNHNVMYWYQQKSSQAPKLLFHYYDKDFNNEADTPDNFQSRRPNTSFCFLDIRSPGLGDTAMYLCATSRDSLSSYSTDTQYFGPGTRLTVL.

In DNA form, the CDR3 reads TGCAGCGTTGAGCTGGGAACAGATACGCAGTATTTT. Translation: CSVELGTDTQYF. V gene TRBV29-1 combines with J gene TRBJ2-3; D is ambiguous. Looked up from germline, CDR1 is SQVTM and CDR2 is ANQGSEA. Trimming pared 3 bases from V and 3 bases from J, leaving 7 bases between. The CDR3 runs 12 residues.

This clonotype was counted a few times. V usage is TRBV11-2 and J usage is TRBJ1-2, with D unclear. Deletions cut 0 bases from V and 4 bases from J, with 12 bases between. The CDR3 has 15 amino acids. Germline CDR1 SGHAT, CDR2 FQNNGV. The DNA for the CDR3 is TGTGCCAGCAGCTTAGATCGACAAGGGAGCTATGGCTACACCTTC. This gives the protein CASSLDRQGSYGYTF.

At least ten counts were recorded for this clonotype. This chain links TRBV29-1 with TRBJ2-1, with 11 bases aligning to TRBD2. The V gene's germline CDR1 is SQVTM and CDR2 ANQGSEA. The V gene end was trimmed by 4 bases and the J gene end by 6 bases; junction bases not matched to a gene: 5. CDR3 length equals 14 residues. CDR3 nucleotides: TGCAGCGTTGGCCCTAGCGGGAGGTCCAATGAGCAGTTCTTC. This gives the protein CSVGPSGRSNEQFF.

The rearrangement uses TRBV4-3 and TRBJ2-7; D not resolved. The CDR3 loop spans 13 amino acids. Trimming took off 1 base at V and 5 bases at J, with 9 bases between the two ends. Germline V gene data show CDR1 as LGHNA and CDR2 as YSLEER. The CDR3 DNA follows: TGCGCCAGCAGCCAAGGGTCTCTGAACGAGCAGTACTTC. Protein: CASSQGSLNEQYF.

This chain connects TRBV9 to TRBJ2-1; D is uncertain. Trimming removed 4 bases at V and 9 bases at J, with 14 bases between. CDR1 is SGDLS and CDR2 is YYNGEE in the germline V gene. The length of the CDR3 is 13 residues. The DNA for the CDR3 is TGTGCCAGCAGCCCCCCCCGGTTGCGTGAGCAGTTCTTC. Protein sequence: CASSPPRLREQFF.

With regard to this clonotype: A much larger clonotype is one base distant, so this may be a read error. The CDR3 region is CASSLAAPRGTEAFF. The CDR3 nucleotides read TGTGCCAGCAGTCTGGCCGCCCCCAGGGGAACTGAAGCTTTCTTT. This chain uses TRBV28 with TRBJ1-1, with TRBD1 as a possible D gene (6 bases). Looked up from germline, CDR1 is MDHEN and CDR2 is SYDVKM. The ends were cut back, 5 bases at V and 5 bases at J, with 18 bases in the middle. This CDR3 has 15 amino acids.

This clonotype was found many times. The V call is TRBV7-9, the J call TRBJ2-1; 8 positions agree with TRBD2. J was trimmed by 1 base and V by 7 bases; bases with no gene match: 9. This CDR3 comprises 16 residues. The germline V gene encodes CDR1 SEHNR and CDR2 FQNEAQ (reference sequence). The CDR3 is CASTPPAGVSYNEQFF. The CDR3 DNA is TGTGCCAGCACCCCCCCAGCGGGAGTGTCCTACAATGAGCAGTTCTTC. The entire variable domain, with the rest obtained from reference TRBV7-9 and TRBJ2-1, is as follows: DTGVSQNPRHKITKRGQNVTFRCDPISEHNRLYWYRQTLGQGPEFLTYFQNEAQLEKSRLLSDRFSAERPKGSFSTLEIQRTEQGDSAMYLCASTPPAGVSYNEQFFGPGTRLTVL.

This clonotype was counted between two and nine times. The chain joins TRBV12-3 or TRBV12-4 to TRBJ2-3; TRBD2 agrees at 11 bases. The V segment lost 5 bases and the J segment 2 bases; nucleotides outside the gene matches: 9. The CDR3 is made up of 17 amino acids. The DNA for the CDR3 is TGTGCCAGCAGTGCCGCACTAGCGGGAGTCTTCACAGATACGCAGTATTTT. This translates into CASSAALAGVFTDTQYF.

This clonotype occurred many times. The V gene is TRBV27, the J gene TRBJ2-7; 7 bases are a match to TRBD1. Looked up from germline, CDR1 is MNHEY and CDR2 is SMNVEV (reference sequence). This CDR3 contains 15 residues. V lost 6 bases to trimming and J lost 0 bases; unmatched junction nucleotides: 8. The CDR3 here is CASRKGQRYSYEQYF. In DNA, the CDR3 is TGTGCCAGCAGAAAGGGACAGCGATACTCCTACGAGCAGTACTTC.

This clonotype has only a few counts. In DNA form, the CDR3 reads TGTGCCTGGACCCCACGGGAGAGCTACGAGCAGTACTTC. It translates to CAWTPRESYEQYF. The rearrangement uses TRBV30 and TRBJ2-7; a possible D gene is TRBD2 (6 bases). This CDR3 is built from 13 residues. The germline gives CDR1 GTSNPN, CDR2 SVGIG (reference sequence). Trimming took 4 bases from V and 3 from J, leaving 13 bases between them.

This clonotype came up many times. The CDR3 here is CSVDGGGPLAQYF. Written as DNA, the CDR3 is TGCAGCGTTGATGGTGGGGGCCCGTTGGCCCAGTACTTC. The V and J genes are TRBV29-1 and TRBJ2-5; D possibly corresponds to TRBD1 (6 bases). CDR3 size: 13 residues. From germline, CDR1 is SQVTM and CDR2 ANQGSEA. V lost 3 bases, J lost 9 bases, and 17 bases lay in between.

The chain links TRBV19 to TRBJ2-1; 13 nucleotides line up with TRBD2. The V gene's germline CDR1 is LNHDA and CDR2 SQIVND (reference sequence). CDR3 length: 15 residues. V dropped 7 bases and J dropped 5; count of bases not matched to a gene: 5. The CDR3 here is CASTQTSGRNNEQFF. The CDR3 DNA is TGTGCCAGTACCCAGACTAGCGGGAGGAACAATGAGCAGTTCTTC.